The rows below give T cell receptor beta chains drawn from one sample of a study of OX40 agonist ivuxolimab in advanced cancers. Assay used: immunoSEQ multiplex PCR; TCRdb lists only in-frame clones, some missing. The table records tens of thousands of clones, approximately 85% of them present only once. The specimen was CD4+ or CD8+ T cells sorted from blood, collected in a trial of the OX40 agonist ivuxolimab. Source of these receptors: an adult with an advanced solid tumor such as melanoma, head and neck, liver or kidney cancer. Each CDR3 is given without its conserved first and last residue. A row's size may be missing; if present it is once, few, many or a size class.

CDR3	J	size	V
ASSENGTGVLLAKNIQY	TRBJ2-4	-	TRBV23-1
ASSVGEGPYNEQF	TRBJ2-1	-	TRBV9
VGPGTPDNEQF	TRBJ2-1	-	TRBV5-4
ASSLRGLDNSPLH	TRBJ1-6	-	TRBV27
ASSYPDPRDYGYT	TRBJ1-2	few	TRBV6-6
ASSAELAGAPGETQY	TRBJ2-5	-	TRBV11-1
ASSSGTSGHYEQY	TRBJ2-7	-	TRBV27
ASSYSGTGFGEAF	TRBJ1-1	-	TRBV6-6
ASRTVMQDTQY	TRBJ2-3	-	TRBV21-1
ASSEYTWDETQY	TRBJ2-5	-	TRBV25-1
ASSPTRGASRSYNEQF	TRBJ2-1	-	TRBV7-9
ASRQPTGGGTEAF	TRBJ1-1	few	TRBV7-1
ATSSPPGILGDTQY	TRBJ2-3	-	TRBV15
ASSLGQGTNTEAF	TRBJ1-1	-	TRBV7-6
ASSPSQGLNEKLF	TRBJ1-4	-	TRBV9
ASSWGQGAGNEQF	TRBJ2-1	-	TRBV6-5
ASSVDLATGELF	TRBJ2-2	-	TRBV9
ASSSPTGRENGYT	TRBJ1-2	-	TRBV7-9